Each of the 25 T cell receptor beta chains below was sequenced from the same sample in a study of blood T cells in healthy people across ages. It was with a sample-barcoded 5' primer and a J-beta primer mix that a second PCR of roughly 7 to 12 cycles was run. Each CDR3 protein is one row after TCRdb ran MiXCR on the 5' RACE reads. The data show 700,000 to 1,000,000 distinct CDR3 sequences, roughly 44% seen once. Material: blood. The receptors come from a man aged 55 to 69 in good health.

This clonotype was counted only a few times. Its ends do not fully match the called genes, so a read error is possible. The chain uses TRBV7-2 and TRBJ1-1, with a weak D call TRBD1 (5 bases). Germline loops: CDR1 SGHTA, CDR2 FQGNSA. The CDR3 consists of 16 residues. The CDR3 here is CASSSSGVGGSTQAFF. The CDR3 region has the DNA TGTGCCAGCAGCTCAAGTGGGGTCGGGGGGAGCACTCAAGCTTTCTTT.

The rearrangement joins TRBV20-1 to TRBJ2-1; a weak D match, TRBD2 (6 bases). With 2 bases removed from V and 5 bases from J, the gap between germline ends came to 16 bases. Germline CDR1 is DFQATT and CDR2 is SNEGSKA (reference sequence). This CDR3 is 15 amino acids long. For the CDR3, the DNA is TGCAGTGCTAGACCCGACCGGAGGGGTAACAATGAGCAGTTCTTC. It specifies CSARPDRRGNNEQFF.

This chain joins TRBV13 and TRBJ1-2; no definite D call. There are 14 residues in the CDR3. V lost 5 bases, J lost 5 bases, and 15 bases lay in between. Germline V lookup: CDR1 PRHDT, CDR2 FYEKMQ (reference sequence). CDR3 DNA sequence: TGTGCCAGCAGCAATAAGCTTCCCCCATATGGCTACACCTTC. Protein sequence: CASSNKLPPYGYTF.

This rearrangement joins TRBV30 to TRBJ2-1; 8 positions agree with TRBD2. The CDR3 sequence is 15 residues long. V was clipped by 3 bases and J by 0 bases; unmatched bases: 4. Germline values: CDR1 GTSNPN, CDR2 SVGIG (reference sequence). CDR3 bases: TGTGCCTGGAGCAGCGGGGGTAGCTCCTACAATGAGCAGTTCTTC. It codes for CAWSSGGSSYNEQFF. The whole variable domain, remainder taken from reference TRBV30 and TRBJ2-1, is SQTIHQWPATLVQPVGSPLSLECTVEGTSNPNLYWYRQAAGRGLQLLFYSVGIGQISSEVPQNLSASRPQDRQFILSSKKLLLSDSGFYLCAWSSGGSSYNEQFFGPGTRLTVL.

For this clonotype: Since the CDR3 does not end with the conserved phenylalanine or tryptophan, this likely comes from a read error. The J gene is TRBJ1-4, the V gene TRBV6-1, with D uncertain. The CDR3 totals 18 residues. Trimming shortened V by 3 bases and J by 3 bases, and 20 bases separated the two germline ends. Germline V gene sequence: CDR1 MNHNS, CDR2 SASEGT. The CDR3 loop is CASSEILVNRAANEKLFS. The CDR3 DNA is TGTGCCAGCAGTGAGATTCTCGTAAACCGGGCGGCTAATGAAAAACTGTTTTCT.

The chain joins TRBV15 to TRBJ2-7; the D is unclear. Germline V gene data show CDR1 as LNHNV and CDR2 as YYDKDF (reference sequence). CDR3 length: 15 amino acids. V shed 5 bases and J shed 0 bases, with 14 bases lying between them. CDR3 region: CATSARHPSSYEQYF. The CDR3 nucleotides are TGTGCCACCAGCGCCCGACATCCGAGCTCCTACGAGCAGTACTTC. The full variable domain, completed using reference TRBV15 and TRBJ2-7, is DAMVIQNPRYQVTQFGKPVTLSCSQTLNHNVMYWYQQKSSQAPKLLFHYYDKDFNNEADTPDNFQSRRPNTSFCFLDIRSPGLGDTAMYLCATSARHPSSYEQYFGPGTRLTVT.

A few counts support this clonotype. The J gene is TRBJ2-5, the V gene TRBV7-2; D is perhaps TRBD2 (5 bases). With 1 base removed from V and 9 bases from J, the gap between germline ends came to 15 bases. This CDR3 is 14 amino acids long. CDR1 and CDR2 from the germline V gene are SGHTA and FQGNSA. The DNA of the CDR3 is TGTGCCAGCAGCTTAGGAGGACCTCAGGAGGCCCAGTACTTC. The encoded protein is CASSLGGPQEAQYF.

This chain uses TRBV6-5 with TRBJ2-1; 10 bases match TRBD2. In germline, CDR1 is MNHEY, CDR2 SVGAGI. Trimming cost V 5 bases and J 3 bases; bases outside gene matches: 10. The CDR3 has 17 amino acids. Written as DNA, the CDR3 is TGTGCCAGCAGTAACCCCTGGACTAGCGGCCGCTACAATGAGCAGTTCTTC. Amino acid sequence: CASSNPWTSGRYNEQFF.

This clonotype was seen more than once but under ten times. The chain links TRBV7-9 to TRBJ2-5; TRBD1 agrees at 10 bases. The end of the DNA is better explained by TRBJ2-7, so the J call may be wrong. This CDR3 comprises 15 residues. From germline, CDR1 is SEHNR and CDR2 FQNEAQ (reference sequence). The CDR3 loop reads CASSLGDRGIDEQYF. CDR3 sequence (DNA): TGTGCCAGCAGCTTAGGGGACAGGGGAATAGACGAGCAGTACTTC.

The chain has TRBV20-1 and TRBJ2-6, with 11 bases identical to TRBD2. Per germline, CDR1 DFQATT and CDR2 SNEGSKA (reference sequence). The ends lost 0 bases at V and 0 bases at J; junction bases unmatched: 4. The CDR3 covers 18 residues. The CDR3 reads CSARDTSGGPSGANVLTF. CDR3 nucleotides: TGCAGTGCTAGAGACACTAGCGGGGGTCCCTCTGGGGCCAACGTCCTGACTTTC.

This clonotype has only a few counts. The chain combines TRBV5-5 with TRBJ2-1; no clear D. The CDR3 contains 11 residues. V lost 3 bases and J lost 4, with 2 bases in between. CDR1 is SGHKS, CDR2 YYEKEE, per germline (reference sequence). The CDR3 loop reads CASSWYNEQFF. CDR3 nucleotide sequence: TGTGCCAGCAGCTGGTACAATGAGCAGTTCTTC.

CDR3 sequence: CSVDGGGPPRGYTF. The CDR3 DNA sequence: TGCAGCGTTGACGGAGGGGGCCCACCTCGCGGCTACACCTTC. The rearrangement links TRBV29-1 to TRBJ1-2; 7 nucleotides align to TRBD1. The junction had 12 bases not matched to a gene; V was cut back by 3 bases and J by 8 bases. CDR1 and CDR2 (germline): SQVTM, ANQGSEA. This CDR3 region has 14 residues.

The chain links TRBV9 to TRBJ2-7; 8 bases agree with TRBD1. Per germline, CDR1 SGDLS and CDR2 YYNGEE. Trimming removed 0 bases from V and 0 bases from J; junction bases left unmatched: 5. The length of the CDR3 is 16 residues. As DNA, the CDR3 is TGTGCCAGCAGCGTAGGGACAGGGACGAGCTCCTACGAGCAGTACTTC. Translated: CASSVGTGTSSYEQYF.

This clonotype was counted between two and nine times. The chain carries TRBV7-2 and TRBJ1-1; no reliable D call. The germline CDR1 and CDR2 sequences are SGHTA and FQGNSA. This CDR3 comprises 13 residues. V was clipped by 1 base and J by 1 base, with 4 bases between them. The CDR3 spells CASSLVRNTEAFF. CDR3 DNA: TGTGCCAGCAGCTTAGTCCGGAACACTGAAGCTTTCTTT.

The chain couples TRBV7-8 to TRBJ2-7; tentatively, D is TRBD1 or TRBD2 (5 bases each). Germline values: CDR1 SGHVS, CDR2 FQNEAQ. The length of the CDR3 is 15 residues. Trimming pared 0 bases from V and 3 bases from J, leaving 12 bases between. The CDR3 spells CASSLAQVGDYEQYF. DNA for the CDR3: TGTGCCAGCAGCTTAGCTCAAGTGGGGGACTACGAGCAGTACTTC.

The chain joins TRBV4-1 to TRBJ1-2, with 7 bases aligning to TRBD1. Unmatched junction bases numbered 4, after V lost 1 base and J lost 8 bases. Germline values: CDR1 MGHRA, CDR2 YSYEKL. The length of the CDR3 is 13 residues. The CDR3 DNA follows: TGCGCCAGCAGCCAAGTCACAGGGGAAGGCTACACCTTC. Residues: CASSQVTGEGYTF.

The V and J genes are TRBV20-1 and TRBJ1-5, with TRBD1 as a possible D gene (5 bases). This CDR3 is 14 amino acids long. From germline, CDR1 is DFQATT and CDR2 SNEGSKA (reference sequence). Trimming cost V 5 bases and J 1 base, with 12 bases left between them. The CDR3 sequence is CSAVRGASNQPQHF. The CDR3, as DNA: TGCAGTGCTGTTCGAGGGGCGAGCAATCAGCCCCAGCATTTT.

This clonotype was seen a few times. In nucleotides, the CDR3 is TGCGCCAGCAGCCCGGACAGATCCAACTATGGCTACACCTTC. This codes for CASSPDRSNYGYTF. V usage is TRBV5-1 and J usage is TRBJ1-2; D may be TRBD1 (6 bases). The V end lost 4 bases, the J end lost 2 bases, and 12 bases lay between the germline ends. Germline assignment: CDR1 SGHRS and CDR2 YFSETQ. The CDR3 is made up of 14 amino acids. The entire variable domain, with the rest obtained from reference TRBV5-1 and TRBJ1-2, is as follows: KAGVTQTPRYLIKTRGQQVTLSCSPISGHRSVSWYQQTPGQGLQFLFEYFSETQRNKGNFPGRFSGRQFSNSRSEMNVSTLELGDSALYLCASSPDRSNYGYTFGSGTRLTVV.

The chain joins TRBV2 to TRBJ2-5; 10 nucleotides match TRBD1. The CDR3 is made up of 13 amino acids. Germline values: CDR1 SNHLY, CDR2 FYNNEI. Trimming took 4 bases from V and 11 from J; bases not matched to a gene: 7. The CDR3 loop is CASSGQGAGEQYF. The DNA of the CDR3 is TGTGCCAGCAGTGGACAGGGGGCGGGTGAGCAGTACTTC.

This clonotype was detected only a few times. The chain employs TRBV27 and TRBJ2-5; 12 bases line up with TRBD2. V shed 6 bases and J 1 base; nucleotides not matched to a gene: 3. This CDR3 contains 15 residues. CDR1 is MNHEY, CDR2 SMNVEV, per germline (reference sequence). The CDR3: CASRVLAGGQETQYF. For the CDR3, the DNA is TGTGCCAGCAGAGTACTAGCGGGGGGCCAAGAGACCCAGTACTTC.

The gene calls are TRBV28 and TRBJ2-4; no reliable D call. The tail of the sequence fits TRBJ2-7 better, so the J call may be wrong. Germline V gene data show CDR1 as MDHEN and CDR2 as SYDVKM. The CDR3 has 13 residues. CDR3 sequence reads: CASSAPNEYEQYF. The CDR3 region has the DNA TGTGCCAGCAGTGCTCCGAATGAGTACGAGCAGTACTTC.

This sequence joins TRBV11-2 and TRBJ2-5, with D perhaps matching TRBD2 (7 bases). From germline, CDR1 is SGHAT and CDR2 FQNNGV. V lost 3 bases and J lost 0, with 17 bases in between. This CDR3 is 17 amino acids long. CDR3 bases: TGTGCCAGCAGCTTGGGGGCGGGGGAGATGTACCAAGAGACCCAGTACTTC. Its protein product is CASSLGAGEMYQETQYF.

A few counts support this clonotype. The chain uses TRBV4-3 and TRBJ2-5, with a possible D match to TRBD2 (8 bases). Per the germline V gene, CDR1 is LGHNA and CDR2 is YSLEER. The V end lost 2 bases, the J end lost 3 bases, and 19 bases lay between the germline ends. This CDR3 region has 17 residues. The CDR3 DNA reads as TGCGCCAGCAGCCAATCGGGGGGGTTTACAGGGGAAGAGACCCAGTACTTC. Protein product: CASSQSGGFTGEETQYF.

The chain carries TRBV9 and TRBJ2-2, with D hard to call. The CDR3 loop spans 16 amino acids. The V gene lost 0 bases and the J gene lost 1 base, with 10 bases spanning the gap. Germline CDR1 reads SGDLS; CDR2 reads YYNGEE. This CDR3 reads CASSVGMNRNTGELFF. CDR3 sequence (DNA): TGTGCCAGCAGCGTAGGGATGAACAGGAACACCGGGGAGCTGTTTTTT.

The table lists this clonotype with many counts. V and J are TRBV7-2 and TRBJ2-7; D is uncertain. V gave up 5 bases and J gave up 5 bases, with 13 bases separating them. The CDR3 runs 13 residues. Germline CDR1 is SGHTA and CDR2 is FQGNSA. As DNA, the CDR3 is TGTGCCAGCAGCGCCCGTCCCTCGGACGAGCAGTACTTC. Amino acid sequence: CASSARPSDEQYF.